The 27 T cell receptor beta chains below all came from one sample that was sequenced in a study of blood T cell repertoires in COVID-19. TCRdb's table, derived via immunoSEQ multiplex PCR, lists solely in-frame clones and lacks some. The data contain some 400,000 clones, over 75% of them singletons. Specimen: PBMCs or T cells enriched from blood (not recorded which). The source is a man aged 25 to 40 who had recovered from COVID-19.

CDR3 DNA sequence: TGCGCCAGCAGCTCCAGACAGGGGGGCAGTGGAAACACCATATATTTT. Encoded protein: CASSSRQGGSGNTIYF. J is TRBJ1-3 and V is TRBV5-1; 9 nucleotides align to TRBD1. The CDR3 totals 16 residues. V shed 3 bases, J shed 3 bases, and the junction held 7 bases outside the gene matches. Per the germline V gene, CDR1 is SGHRS and CDR2 is YFSETQ.

The chain employs TRBV24-1 and TRBJ2-1, with D maybe TRBD1 (7 bases). The CDR3 totals 13 residues. Trimming took 6 bases from V and 9 from J, leaving 14 bases between them. Germline-derived CDR1 and CDR2 are KGHDR and SFDVKD. This CDR3 is CATSPGQGGEQFF. CDR3 nucleotides: TGTGCCACCAGTCCGGGGCAGGGGGGTGAGCAGTTCTTC.

This chain's CDR3 is CSDEQGALGYTF. The CDR3 bases are TGCAGCGACGAACAGGGGGCGCTTGGCTACACCTTC. V is TRBV29-1 and J is TRBJ1-2; TRBD1 matches 9 bases. There are 12 residues in the CDR3. CDR1 and CDR2 (germline): SQVTM, ANQGSEA. The J segment lost 7 bases and the V segment lost 7 bases, leaving 7 bases of the junction unmatched.

This chain uses TRBV7-2 with TRBJ1-6; D call uncertain. The V end was cut by 2 bases, the J end by 10 bases, with 9 bases between. CDR3 length: 13 residues. Looked up from germline, CDR1 is SGHTA and CDR2 is FQGNSA. The CDR3 coding sequence is TGTGCCAGCAGCTTATGGGGAGGGTCACCCCTCCACTTT. Translation: CASSLWGGSPLHF. The entire variable domain, with the rest obtained from reference TRBV7-2 and TRBJ1-6, is as follows: GAGVSQSPSNKVTEKGKDVELRCDPISGHTALYWYRQSLGQGLEFLIYFQGNSAPDKSGLPSDRFSAERTGGSVSTLTIQRTQQEDSAVYLCASSLWGGSPLHFGNGTRLTVT.

This clone has just one count. This chain joins TRBV5-1 and TRBJ1-4, with a weak D call TRBD1 (5 bases). The CDR3 is 16 residues long. Deletions cut 1 base from V and 2 bases from J, with 12 bases between. Germline assignment: CDR1 SGHRS and CDR2 YFSETQ. The CDR3 reads CASSLFAGTTNEKLFF. The CDR3 DNA reads as TGCGCCAGCAGCTTGTTCGCGGGGACGACTAATGAAAAACTGTTTTTT.

The V and J genes are TRBV11-3 and TRBJ2-7; 8 bases match TRBD2. This CDR3 has 15 residues. The germline CDR1 and CDR2 sequences are SGHNT and YENEEA. V dropped 2 bases and J dropped 6; count of bases not matched to a gene: 9. The chain's CDR3 is CASSLQAGAGVEQYF. The CDR3 DNA is TGTGCCAGCAGCTTACAGGCGGGAGCGGGGGTCGAGCAGTACTTC.

This clone was counted only a few times. The chain has TRBV7-8 and TRBJ1-2; D perhaps matches TRBD1 (5 bases). The CDR3 sequence is 13 residues long. Trimming shortened V by 1 base and J by 7 bases, and 10 bases separated the two germline ends. From germline, CDR1 is SGHVS and CDR2 FQNEAQ. CDR3 nucleotides: TGTGCCAGCAGCTTAGGGACAACTGCTGGCTACACCTTC. It translates to CASSLGTTAGYTF.

The V gene is TRBV23-1, the J gene TRBJ1-4; D is ambiguous. TRBV23-1 is recorded as an ORF, its role being uncertain. Trimming stripped 0 bases from V and 8 bases from J, with 13 bases between. This CDR3 is 15 amino acids long. The CDR3 DNA is TGCGCCAGCAGTCAATCAGGGCGGGGTTCAGAAAAACTGTTTTTT. Encoded protein: CASSQSGRGSEKLFF.

The chain is built from TRBV3-1 (or the pseudogene TRBV3-2) and TRBJ2-1, with 14 bases matching TRBD2. The CDR3 runs 15 residues. Looked up from germline, CDR1 is LGHDT and CDR2 is YNNKEL (reference sequence). After removal of 6 bases from V and 7 bases from J, the junction contained 5 bases not matched to a gene. The CDR3 loop reads CASSLGLAGVNEQFF. The CDR3 coding sequence is TGTGCCAGCAGTTTGGGACTAGCGGGAGTTAATGAGCAGTTCTTC.

This chain joins TRBV5-5 and TRBJ2-5; TRBD1 is a possible D gene (6 bases). The CDR3 runs 16 residues. Looked up from germline, CDR1 is SGHKS and CDR2 is YYEKEE (reference sequence). Trimming stripped 4 bases from V and 1 base from J, with 17 bases between. The CDR3 here is CASSPPLGQSQETQYF. The CDR3 bases are TGTGCCAGCAGCCCTCCCCTTGGACAGAGCCAAGAGACCCAGTACTTC.

The V gene is TRBV5-4, the J gene TRBJ2-7; no clear D gene. The V gene's germline CDR1 is SGHNT and CDR2 YYREEE (reference sequence). The CDR3 is made up of 15 amino acids. Trimming cost V 4 bases and J 2 bases, with 16 bases left between them. The CDR3 coding sequence is TGTGCCAGCAGCCCTCCCTCGTCGAGCCCCTACGAGCAGTACTTC. This gives the protein CASSPPSSSPYEQYF.

The chain carries TRBV24-1 and TRBJ2-7, with D possibly TRBD1 on 5 matching bases. The CDR3 totals 11 residues. The V gene lost 5 bases and the J gene lost 4 bases, with 5 bases spanning the gap. Germline CDR1 is KGHDR and CDR2 is SFDVKD. In DNA form, the CDR3 reads TGTGCCACCAGTGCAGGGTACGAGCAGTACTTC. This encodes CATSAGYEQYF.

The chain uses TRBV2 and TRBJ2-1, with a tentative D call TRBD2 (5 bases). Germline CDR1 reads SNHLY; CDR2 reads FYNNEI. Trimming left V 3 bases short and J 0 bases short, with 9 bases between. The CDR3 has 15 residues. Here the CDR3 DNA reads TGTGCCAGCAGTGACCAGCGGACCTCCTACAATGAGCAGTTCTTC. Protein product: CASSDQRTSYNEQFF.

There are a few counts of this clone. The genes are TRBV18 and TRBJ2-1, with 12 bases fitting TRBD1. Trimming at V came to 8 bases and at J to 8 bases, leaving 1 base not matched to a gene. The CDR3 has 12 amino acids. Germline-derived CDR1 and CDR2 are KGHSH and LQKENI. The CDR3 reads CASGTGGDEQFF. The CDR3 DNA is TGTGCCAGCGGGACAGGGGGCGATGAGCAGTTCTTC.

The genes are TRBV4-1 and TRBJ2-5; a possible D gene is TRBD2 (5 bases). Trimming took 4 bases from V and 3 from J, leaving 6 bases between them. The CDR3 sequence is 12 residues long. Per germline, CDR1 MGHRA and CDR2 YSYEKL. CDR3 in amino acids: CASSPGEETQYF. The CDR3 DNA reads TGCGCCAGCAGCCCCGGGGAAGAGACCCAGTACTTC.

About this clone: Other DNA sequences in this sample translate to the same CDR3. The CDR3 DNA reads TGTGCCAGCAGTTTGTTGACAAACACTGAAGCTTTCTTT. Translated: CASSLLTNTEAFF. The chain recombines TRBV27 with TRBJ1-1; D is ambiguous. The CDR3 covers 13 residues. V was shortened by 3 bases and J by 2 bases, with 7 bases between the two germline ends. Germline V CDR1 and CDR2: MNHEY, SMNVEV (reference sequence).

This chain joins TRBV11-2 and TRBJ2-2; 11 nucleotides line up with TRBD2. Germline assignment: CDR1 SGHAT and CDR2 FQNNGV. CDR3 length equals 17 residues. Unmatched junction bases numbered 9, after V lost 5 bases and J lost 4 bases. The DNA for the CDR3 is TGTGCCAGCAGCCCAGCACCGGGACTAGCGGTCACCGGGGAGCTGTTTTTT. This translates into CASSPAPGLAVTGELFF.

The chain joins TRBV19 to TRBJ1-3; no firm D call. CDR3 size: 18 residues. Germline V CDR1 and CDR2: LNHDA, SQIVND (reference sequence). V gave up 5 bases and J gave up 0 bases, with 20 bases separating them. CDR3 in DNA: TGTGCCAGTAGTTATCCCTCAGGCGCCGTGAGCTCTGGAAACACCATATATTTT. Its translation: CASSYPSGAVSSGNTIYF.

The chain couples TRBV30 to TRBJ2-3, with TRBD2 matching 8 bases. The trim removed 0 bases at V and 0 bases at J, leaving 5 bases unmatched. The CDR3 has 16 amino acids. Germline-derived CDR1 and CDR2 are GTSNPN and SVGIG (reference sequence). CDR3 in amino acids: CAWSVSASGSTDTQYF. The DNA of the CDR3 is TGTGCCTGGAGTGTATCCGCTAGCGGGAGCACAGATACGCAGTATTTT. Using reference TRBV30 and TRBJ2-3 for the parts outside the CDR3, the full variable domain is SQTIHQWPATLVQPVGSPLSLECTVEGTSNPNLYWYRQAAGRGLQLLFYSVGIGQISSEVPQNLSASRPQDRQFILSSKKLLLSDSGFYLCAWSVSASGSTDTQYFGPGTRLTVL.

This clone was recorded once. J is TRBJ1-5 and V is TRBV19; 7 positions agree with TRBD1. CDR3 length equals 14 residues. The germline gives CDR1 LNHDA, CDR2 SQIVND (reference sequence). J gave up 6 bases and V 0 bases, and 2 bases lay outside the gene matches. The CDR3 loop reads CASSIEQGIQPQHF. Here the CDR3 DNA reads TGTGCCAGTAGTATAGAACAGGGGATTCAGCCCCAGCATTTT. The entire variable domain, with the rest obtained from reference TRBV19 and TRBJ1-5, is as follows: DGGITQSPKYLFRKEGQNVTLSCEQNLNHDAMYWYRQDPGQGLRLIYYSQIVNDFQKGDIAEGYSVSREKKESFPLTVTSAQKNPTAFYLCASSIEQGIQPQHFGDGTRLSIL.

For the CDR3, the DNA is TGTGCCAGCAGCCAAGATACAGGGGGCTCCTATAATTCACCCCTCCACTTT. It is translated as CASSQDTGGSYNSPLHF. The chain is built from TRBV4-2 and TRBJ1-6, with TRBD1 identical over 8 bases. Germline CDR1 and CDR2: LGHNA and YNFKEQ. This CDR3 has 17 amino acids. Trimming cost V 0 bases and J 0 bases; bases outside gene matches: 1.

In its sample, this clone was seen a few times. The chain couples TRBV29-1 to TRBJ1-2, with a weak D call TRBD1 (6 bases). This CDR3 spans 14 amino acids. V lost 1 base and J lost 5, with 14 bases in between. Germline CDR1 is SQVTM and CDR2 is ANQGSEA. The CDR3 reads CSVEGPGAGYGYTF. In DNA, the CDR3 is TGCAGCGTTGAAGGGCCAGGGGCTGGATATGGCTACACCTTC.

V usage is TRBV28 and J usage is TRBJ1-5, with TRBD1 matching 8 bases. The CDR3 contains 13 residues. The germline V gene has CDR1 MDHEN and CDR2 SYDVKM. The trim removed 6 bases at V and 5 bases at J, leaving 3 bases unmatched. The CDR3 spells CASRTGGYQPQHF. The DNA of the CDR3 is TGTGCCAGCAGAACAGGGGGGTATCAGCCCCAGCATTTT.

The rearrangement uses TRBV5-5 and TRBJ2-3; a weak D match, TRBD2 (6 bases). This CDR3 contains 15 residues. Germline V lookup: CDR1 SGHKS, CDR2 YYEKEE (reference sequence). Trimming stripped 2 bases from V and 2 bases from J, with 12 bases between. The CDR3 DNA is TGTGCCAGCAGCTTACGGGGGAGTAACACAGATACGCAGTATTTT. This gives the protein CASSLRGSNTDTQYF. Based on the CDR3 plus reference TRBV5-5 and TRBJ2-3, the full variable domain is DAGVTQSPTHLIKTRGQQVTLRCSPISGHKSVSWYQQVLGQGPQFIFQYYEKEERGRGNFPDRFSARQFPNYSSELNVNALLLGDSALYLCASSLRGSNTDTQYFGPGTRLTVL.

This clone was seen more than once but under ten times. The chain recombines TRBV6-5 with TRBJ2-7; D is ambiguous. CDR1 and CDR2 (germline): MNHEY, SVGAGI. This CDR3 comprises 15 residues. V gave up 0 bases and J gave up 3 bases, with 12 bases separating them. CDR3 nucleotide sequence: TGTGCCAGCAGTTACTCGCGACGGAGAGACTACGAGCAGTACTTC. Its protein product is CASSYSRRRDYEQYF.

V is TRBV3-1 (or the pseudogene TRBV3-2) and J is TRBJ1-2; TRBD1 agrees at 9 bases. Trimming took 4 bases from V and 6 from J; bases not matched to a gene: 3. This CDR3 spans 13 amino acids. Germline assignment: CDR1 LGHDT and CDR2 YNNKEL (reference sequence). The CDR3: CASSLNRGHGYTF. As DNA, the CDR3 is TGTGCCAGCAGCCTCAACAGGGGGCATGGCTACACCTTC.

The rearrangement uses TRBV15 and TRBJ2-7; the D gene is possibly TRBD2 (5 bases). Trimming removed 5 bases from V and 3 bases from J, with 17 bases in between. This CDR3 has 15 residues. Per the germline V gene, CDR1 is LNHNV and CDR2 is YYDKDF (reference sequence). CDR3 DNA sequence: TGTGCCACCAGCGTCGGGGTCGTCGGGTACTACGAGCAGTACTTC. It specifies CATSVGVVGYYEQYF.